A selection of T cell receptor beta chains follows, all from one sample in a study of blood T cell repertoires in COVID-19. Only in-frame clones appear in the TCRdb table, and some are missing; sequencing was by immunoSEQ multiplex PCR. Among hundreds of thousands of clones listed, approximately 80% were seen once. Sequencing used peripheral blood. The source of these receptors is a woman over 75 with acute or convalescent COVID-19. The CDR3 runs from the conserved cysteine through the conserved F or W. D genes are given only for firm matches. Clone size, where shown, is once, few, many, or a class for clones that have expanded.

d_call	clone_size	v_call	j_call	cdr3_aa	cdr3_nt
TRBD1	.	TRBV29-1	TRBJ1-3	CSVVSWQGASSSGNTIYF	TGCAGCGTTGTAAGTTGGCAGGGGGCTTCCTCCTCTGGAAACACCATATATTTT
TRBD1	.	TRBV30	TRBJ2-1	CAWGTGGIEQFF	TGTGCCTGGGGGACAGGGGGCATTGAGCAGTTCTTC
.	.	TRBV18	TRBJ1-1	CASSPRVDLDTEAFF	TGTGCCAGCTCCCCTCGCGTGGACTTGGACACTGAAGCTTTCTTT
TRBD1	.	TRBV18	TRBJ1-1	CASSPGTAHTEAFF	TGTGCCAGCTCACCTGGGACAGCTCACACTGAAGCTTTCTTT
.	.	TRBV6-5	TRBJ2-5	CASSYSRQAQETQYF	TGTGCCAGCAGTTACTCGAGACAGGCCCAAGAGACCCAGTACTTC
.	few	TRBV7-9	TRBJ1-4	CASSLADSTNEKLFF	TGTGCCAGCAGCTTAGCGGACAGCACTAATGAAAAACTGTTTTTT
.	.	TRBV20-1	TRBJ1-1	CSASPRGFGEAFF	TGCAGTGCTAGTCCTAGAGGGTTCGGTGAAGCTTTCTTT
TRBD1	.	TRBV10-3	TRBJ2-7	CAISLGTGDYEQYF	TGTGCCATCAGTTTAGGGACAGGGGACTACGAGCAGTACTTC
TRBD1	once	TRBV28	TRBJ1-5	CATYDRGGGNQPQHF	TGTGCCACCTATGACAGGGGAGGGGGCAATCAGCCCCAGCATTTT
.	.	TRBV6-5	TRBJ1-1	CASSYSRVTEAFF	TGTGCCAGCAGTTACTCGCGGGTTACTGAAGCTTTCTTT